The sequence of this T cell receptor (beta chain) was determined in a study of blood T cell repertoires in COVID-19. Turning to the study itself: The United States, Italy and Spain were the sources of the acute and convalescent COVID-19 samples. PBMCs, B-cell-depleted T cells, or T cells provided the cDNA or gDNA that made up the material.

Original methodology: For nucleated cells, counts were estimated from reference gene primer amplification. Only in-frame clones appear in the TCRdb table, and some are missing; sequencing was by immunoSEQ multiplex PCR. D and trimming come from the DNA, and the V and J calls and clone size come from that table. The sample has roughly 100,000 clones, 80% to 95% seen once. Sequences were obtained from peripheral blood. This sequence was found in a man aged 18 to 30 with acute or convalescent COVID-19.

The CDR3, as DNA: TGTGCCAGTAGTCTCCCTATGCATGAGCAGTTCTTC. Translating it yields CASSLPMHEQFF. The chain combines TRBV19 with TRBJ2-1; D unclear. Germline values: CDR1 LNHDA, CDR2 SQIVND (reference sequence). V was shortened by 5 bases and J by 8 bases, with 10 bases between the two germline ends. There are 12 residues in the CDR3.